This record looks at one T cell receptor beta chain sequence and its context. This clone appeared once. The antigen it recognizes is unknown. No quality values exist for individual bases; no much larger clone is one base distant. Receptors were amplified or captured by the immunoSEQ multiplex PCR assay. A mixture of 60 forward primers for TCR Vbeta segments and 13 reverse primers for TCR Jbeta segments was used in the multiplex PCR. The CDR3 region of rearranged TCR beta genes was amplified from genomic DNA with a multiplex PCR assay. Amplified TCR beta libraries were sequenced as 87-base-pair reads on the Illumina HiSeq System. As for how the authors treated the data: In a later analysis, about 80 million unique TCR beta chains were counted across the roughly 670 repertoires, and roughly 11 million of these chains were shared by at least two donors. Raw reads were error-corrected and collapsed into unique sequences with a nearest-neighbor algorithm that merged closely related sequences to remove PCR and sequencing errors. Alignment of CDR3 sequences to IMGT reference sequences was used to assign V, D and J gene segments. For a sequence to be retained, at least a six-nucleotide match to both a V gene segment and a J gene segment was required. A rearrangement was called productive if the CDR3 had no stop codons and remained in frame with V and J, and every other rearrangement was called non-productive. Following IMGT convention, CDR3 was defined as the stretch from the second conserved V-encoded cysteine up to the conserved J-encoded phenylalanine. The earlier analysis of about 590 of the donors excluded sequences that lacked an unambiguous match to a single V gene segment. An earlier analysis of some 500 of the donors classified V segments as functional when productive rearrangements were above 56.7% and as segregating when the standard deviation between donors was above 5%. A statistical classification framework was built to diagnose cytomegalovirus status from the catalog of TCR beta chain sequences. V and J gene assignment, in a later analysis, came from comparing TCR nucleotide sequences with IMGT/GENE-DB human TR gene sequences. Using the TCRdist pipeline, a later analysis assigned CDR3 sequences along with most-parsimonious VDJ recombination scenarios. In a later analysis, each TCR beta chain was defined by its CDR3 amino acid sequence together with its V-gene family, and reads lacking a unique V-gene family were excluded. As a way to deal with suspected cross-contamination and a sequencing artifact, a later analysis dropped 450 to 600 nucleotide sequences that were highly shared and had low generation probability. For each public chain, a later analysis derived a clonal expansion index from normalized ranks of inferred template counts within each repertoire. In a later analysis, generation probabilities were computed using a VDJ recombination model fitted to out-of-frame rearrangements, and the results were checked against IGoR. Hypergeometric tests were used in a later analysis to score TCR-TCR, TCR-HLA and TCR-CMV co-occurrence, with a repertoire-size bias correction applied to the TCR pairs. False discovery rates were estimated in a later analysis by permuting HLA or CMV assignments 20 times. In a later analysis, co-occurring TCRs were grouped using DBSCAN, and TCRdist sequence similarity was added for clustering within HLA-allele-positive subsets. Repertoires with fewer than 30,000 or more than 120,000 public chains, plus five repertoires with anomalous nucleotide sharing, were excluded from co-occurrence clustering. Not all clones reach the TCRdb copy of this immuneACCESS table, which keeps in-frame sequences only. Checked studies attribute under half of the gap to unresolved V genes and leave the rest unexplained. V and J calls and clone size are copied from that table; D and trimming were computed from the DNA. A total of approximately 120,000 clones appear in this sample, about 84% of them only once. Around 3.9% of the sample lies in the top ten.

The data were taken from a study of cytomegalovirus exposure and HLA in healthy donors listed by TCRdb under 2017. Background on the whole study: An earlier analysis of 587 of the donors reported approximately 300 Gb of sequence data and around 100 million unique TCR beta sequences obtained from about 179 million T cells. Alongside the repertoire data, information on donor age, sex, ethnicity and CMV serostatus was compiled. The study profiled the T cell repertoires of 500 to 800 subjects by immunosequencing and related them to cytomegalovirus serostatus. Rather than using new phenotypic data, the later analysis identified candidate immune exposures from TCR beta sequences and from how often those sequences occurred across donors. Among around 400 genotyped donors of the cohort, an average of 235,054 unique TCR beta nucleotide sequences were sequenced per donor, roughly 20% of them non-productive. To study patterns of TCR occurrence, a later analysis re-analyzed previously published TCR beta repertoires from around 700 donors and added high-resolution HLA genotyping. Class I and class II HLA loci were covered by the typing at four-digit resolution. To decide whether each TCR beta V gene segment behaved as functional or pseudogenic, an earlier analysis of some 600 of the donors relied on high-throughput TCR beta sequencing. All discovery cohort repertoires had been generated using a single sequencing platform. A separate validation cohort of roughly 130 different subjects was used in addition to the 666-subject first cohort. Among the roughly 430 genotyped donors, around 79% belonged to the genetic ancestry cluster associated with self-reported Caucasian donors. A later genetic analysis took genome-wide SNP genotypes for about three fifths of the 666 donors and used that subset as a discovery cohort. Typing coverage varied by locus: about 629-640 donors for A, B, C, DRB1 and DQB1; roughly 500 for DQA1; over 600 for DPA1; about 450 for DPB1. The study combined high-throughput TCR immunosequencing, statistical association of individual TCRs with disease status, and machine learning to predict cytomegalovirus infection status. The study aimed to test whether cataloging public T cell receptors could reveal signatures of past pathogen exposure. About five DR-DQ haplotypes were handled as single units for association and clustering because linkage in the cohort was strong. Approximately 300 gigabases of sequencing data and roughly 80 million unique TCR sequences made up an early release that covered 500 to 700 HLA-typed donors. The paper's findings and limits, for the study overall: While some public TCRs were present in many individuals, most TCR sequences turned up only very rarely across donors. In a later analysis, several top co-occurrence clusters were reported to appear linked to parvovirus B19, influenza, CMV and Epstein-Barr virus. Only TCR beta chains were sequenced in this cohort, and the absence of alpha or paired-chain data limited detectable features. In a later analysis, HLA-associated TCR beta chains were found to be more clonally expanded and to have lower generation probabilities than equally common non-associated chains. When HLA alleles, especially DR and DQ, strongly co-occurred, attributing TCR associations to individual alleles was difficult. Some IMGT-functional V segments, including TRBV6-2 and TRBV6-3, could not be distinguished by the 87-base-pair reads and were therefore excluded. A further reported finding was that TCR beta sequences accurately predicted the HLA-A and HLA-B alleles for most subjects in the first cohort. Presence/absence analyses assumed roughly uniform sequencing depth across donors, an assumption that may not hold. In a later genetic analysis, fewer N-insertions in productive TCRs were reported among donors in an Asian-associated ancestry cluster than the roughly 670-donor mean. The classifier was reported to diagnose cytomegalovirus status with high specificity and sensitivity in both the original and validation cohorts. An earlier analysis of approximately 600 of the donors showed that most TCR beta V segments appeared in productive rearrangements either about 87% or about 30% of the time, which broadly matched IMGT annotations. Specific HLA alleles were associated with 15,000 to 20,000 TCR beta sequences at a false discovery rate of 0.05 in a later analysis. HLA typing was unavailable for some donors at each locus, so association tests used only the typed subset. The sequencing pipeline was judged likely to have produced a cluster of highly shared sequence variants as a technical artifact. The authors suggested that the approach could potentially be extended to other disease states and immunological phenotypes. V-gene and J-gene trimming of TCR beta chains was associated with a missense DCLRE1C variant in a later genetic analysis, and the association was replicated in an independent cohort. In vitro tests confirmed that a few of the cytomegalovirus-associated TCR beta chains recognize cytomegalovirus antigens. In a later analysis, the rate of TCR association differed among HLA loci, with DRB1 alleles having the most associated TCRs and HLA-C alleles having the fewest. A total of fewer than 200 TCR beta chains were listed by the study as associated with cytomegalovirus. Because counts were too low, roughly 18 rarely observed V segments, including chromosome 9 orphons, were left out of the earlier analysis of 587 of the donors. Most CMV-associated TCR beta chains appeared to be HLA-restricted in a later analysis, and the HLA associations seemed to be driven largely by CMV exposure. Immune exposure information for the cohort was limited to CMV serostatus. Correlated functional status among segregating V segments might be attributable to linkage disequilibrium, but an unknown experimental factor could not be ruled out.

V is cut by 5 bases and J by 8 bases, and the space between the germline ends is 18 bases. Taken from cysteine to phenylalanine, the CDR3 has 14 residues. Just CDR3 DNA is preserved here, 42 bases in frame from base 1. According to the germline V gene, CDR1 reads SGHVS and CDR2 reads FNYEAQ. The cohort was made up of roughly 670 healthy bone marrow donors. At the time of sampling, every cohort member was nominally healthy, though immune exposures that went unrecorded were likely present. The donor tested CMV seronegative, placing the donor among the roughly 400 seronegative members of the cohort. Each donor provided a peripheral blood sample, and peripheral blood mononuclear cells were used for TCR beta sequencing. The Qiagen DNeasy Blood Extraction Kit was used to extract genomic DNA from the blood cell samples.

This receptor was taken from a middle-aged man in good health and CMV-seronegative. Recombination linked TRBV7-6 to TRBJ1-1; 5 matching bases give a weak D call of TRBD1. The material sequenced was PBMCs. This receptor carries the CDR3 CASSRTGEFTEAFF. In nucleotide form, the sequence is TGTGCCAGCAGCCGTACGGGGGAATTTACCGAAGCTTTCTTT.